This T cell receptor beta chain emerged from a study of blood T cell repertoires in COVID-19 (dated by TCRdb to 2018 to 2021). Regarding the research as a whole: The collaborator samples originated in the United States, Italy and Spain and spanned the acute and convalescent phases of COVID-19. Samples came from the ongoing ImmuneRACE study (first 160 participants) plus 1,254 subjects from 6 global collaborators. The material from the prospective study consisted of cDNA or gDNA derived from T cells, B-cell-depleted T cells, or PBMCs. A de-identified subject ID, COVID-19 status, age in years and sex were almost always included in the sample metadata. A freely available public database, intended as a resource for researchers studying the immune response to SARS-CoV-2, is where the repertoires were released. The dataset comprised deeply sampled blood TCRbeta repertoires from subjects exposed to, actively infected with, or recovered from COVID-19. Where available, HLA class I and class II types were taken from metadata supplied by the sample provider and were not determined by assay-based typing. General study outcomes and caveats: How much clinical and demographic metadata was included differed by source and by participant, and the metadata was provided uncurated.

The cysteine opens and the phenylalanine closes a CDR3 of 14 amino acids. Only the CDR3 part of the read is kept: 42 bases, read in frame from the first base. The CDR1 and CDR2 encoded by the germline V gene are SGHAT and FQNNGV. Trimming at the junction amounts to 1 base on V and 5 bases on J, and the germline ends lie 11 bases apart. Points on this clone: The antigen it recognizes is unknown. No much larger clone is present one base from it, and per-base qualities are unavailable.

TCRbeta CDR3 regions were amplified from genomic DNA by means of the immunoSEQ Assay, a bias-controlled multiplex PCR. Processing in the source paper ran as follows. Nucleated cell counts per sample were estimated from amplification of reference gene primers within the assay. To quantify the absolute abundance of each unique TCRbeta CDR3 rearrangement, sequence reads were collapsed and filtered. For each sample, productive Simpson clonality was calculated by taking the square root of Simpson's diversity index across productive rearrangements. The source is immuneACCESS, and TCRdb retained only in-frame sequences with V and J called. Part of the clones is not carried over; for the studies checked, unresolved V genes explain less than half of this, and the remainder is unexplained. The DNA gave D and trimming, while V, J and clone size come from that table. Present in this sample are 200,000 to 250,000 clones, around 80% of which were seen just once. The ten top clones hold over 6% of the sample.

One collaborating source in Seattle enrolled patients during active infection and followed them longitudinally through the course of disease. Each collaborating institution followed its own protocols to collect whole blood in K2EDTA tubes. For TCRbeta analysis, collaborators shipped samples in one of three forms: frozen whole blood, isolated PBMCs, or DNA extracted from either of those sample types. The sequence is built from TRBV11-2 and TRBJ1-2, and TRBD1 may be the D gene, going by 6 matching bases. The TCR sequence derives from a woman of 80 years or more with COVID-19, enrolled during active disease. Sample: peripheral blood. The CDR3: CASSLATGRYGYTF. The DNA reads as follows: TGTGCCAGCAGCTTAGCTACAGGGCGGTATGGCTACACCTTC.